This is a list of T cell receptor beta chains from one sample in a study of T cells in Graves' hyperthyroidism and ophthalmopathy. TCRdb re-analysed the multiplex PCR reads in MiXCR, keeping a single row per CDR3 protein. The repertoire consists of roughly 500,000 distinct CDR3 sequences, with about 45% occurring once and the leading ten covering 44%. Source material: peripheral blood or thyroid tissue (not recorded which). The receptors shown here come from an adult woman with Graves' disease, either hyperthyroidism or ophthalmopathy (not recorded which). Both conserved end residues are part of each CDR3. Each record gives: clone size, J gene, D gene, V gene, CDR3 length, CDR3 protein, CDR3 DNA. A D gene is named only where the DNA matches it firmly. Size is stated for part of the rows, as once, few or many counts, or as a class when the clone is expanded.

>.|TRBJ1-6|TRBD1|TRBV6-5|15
CASSSLQGRASPLHF
TGTGCCAGCAGTTCCCTACAGGGGAGAGCTTCACCCCTCCACTTT
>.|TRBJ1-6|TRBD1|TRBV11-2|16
CASSSRGQAWNSPLHF
TGTGCCAGCAGCTCCCGCGGACAGGCTTGGAATTCACCCCTCCACTTT
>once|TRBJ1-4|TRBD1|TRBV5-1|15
CASSRDREGGEKLFF
TGCGCCAGCAGCCGAGACAGGGAAGGAGGAGAAAAACTGTTTTTT
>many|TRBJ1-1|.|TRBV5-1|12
CASSSENTEAFF
TGCGCCAGCAGCTCGGAGAACACTGAAGCTTTCTTT
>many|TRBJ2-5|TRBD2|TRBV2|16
CASNPLPGTGGETQYF
TGTGCCAGCAATCCCCTGCCCGGGACGGGAGGGGAGACCCAGTACTTC
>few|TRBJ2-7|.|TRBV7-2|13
CASSEGARYEQYF
TGTGCCAGCAGCGAAGGAGCCCGTTACGAGCAGTACTTC
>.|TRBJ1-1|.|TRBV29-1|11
CSSSFGTEAFF
TGCAGCTCCTCCTTCGGCACTGAAGCTTTCTTT
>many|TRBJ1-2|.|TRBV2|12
CASRRGSYGYTF
TGTGCCAGCAGGCGGGGGAGCTATGGCTACACCTTC
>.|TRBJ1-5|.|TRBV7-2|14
CASSPVRGNQPQHF
TGTGCCAGCAGTCCAGTCAGGGGCAATCAGCCCCAGCATTTT
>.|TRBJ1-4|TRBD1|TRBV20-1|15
CSAQTGGGSGEKLLF
TGCAGTGCACAGACAGGGGGCGGGAGTGGTGAAAAACTGCTTTTT
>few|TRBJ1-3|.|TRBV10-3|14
CAIMQGSSGNTIYF
TGTGCCATCATGCAGGGAAGCTCTGGAAACACCATATATTTT
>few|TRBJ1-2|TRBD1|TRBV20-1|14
CSASRQGKSYGYTF
TGCAGTGCGAGCAGACAGGGCAAGTCCTATGGCTACACCTTC
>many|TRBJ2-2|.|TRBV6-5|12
CASSSYTGELFF
TGTGCCAGCAGCTCCTACACCGGGGAGCTGTTTTTT
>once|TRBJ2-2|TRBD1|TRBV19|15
CASSRGQGAPGELFF
TGTGCCAGTAGCCGAGGACAGGGGGCCCCCGGGGAGCTGTTTTTT
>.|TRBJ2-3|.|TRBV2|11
CASTREDTQYF
TGTGCCAGCACAAGAGAAGATACGCAGTATTTT
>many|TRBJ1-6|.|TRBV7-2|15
CASSTPGRLNSPLHF
TGTGCCAGCAGCACCCCGGGACGGCTAAATTCACCCCTCCACTTT
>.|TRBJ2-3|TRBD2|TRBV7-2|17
CASSLGSSGRGSGTQYF
TGTGCCAGCAGCTTAGGTTCTAGCGGGAGGGGGAGTGGTACGCAGTATTTT
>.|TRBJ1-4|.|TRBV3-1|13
CASAAGTNEKLFF
TGTGCCAGCGCGGCCGGGACTAATGAAAAACTGTTTTTT
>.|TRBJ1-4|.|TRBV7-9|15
CASSLYGGLGEKLFF
TGTGCCAGCAGCTTGTACGGGGGGCTCGGGGAAAAACTGTTTTTT
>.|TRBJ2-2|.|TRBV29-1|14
CSVVGGTTTGELFF
TGCAGCGTTGTCGGCGGGACCACCACCGGGGAGCTGTTTTTT
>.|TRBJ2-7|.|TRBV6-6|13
CASSYRQTYEQYF
TGTGCCAGCAGTTACCGCCAAACCTACGAGCAGTACTTC
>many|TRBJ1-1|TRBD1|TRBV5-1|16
CASSSKPQGAGTEAFF
TGCGCCAGCAGCTCAAAGCCTCAGGGGGCTGGGACTGAAGCTTTCTTT
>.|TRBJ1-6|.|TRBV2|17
CASSPERVSSYNSPLHF
TGTGCCAGCAGCCCTGAGCGGGTGAGCTCCTATAATTCACCCCTCCACTTT
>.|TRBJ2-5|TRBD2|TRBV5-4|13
CASSLRAGQTQYF
TGTGCCAGCAGCTTAAGAGCGGGACAGACCCAGTACTTC
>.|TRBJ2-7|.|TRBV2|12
CASSPDTPWQYF
TGTGCCAGCAGTCCCGACACTCCTTGGCAGTACTTC
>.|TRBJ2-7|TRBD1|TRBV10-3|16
CATRAYRGGQGNEQYF
TGTGCCACCCGTGCGTACAGGGGAGGACAGGGTAACGAGCAGTACTTC
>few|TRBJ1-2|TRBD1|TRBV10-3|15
CAIRFGQEANYGYTF
TGTGCCATCAGATTTGGACAGGAAGCTAACTATGGCTACACCTTC
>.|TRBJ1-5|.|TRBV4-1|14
CASSQDPTNQPQHF
TGCGCCAGCAGCCAAGACCCCACCAATCAGCCCCAGCATTTT
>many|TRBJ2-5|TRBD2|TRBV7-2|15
CASTLGLAGVETQYF
TGTGCCAGCACCTTAGGACTAGCGGGAGTGGAGACCCAGTACTTC
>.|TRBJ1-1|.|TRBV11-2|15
CASSLSSRGNTEALF
TGTGCCAGCAGCTTATCCTCACGAGGGAACACTGAAGCTCTCTTT
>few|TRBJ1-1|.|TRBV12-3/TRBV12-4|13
CASSGQLNGEAFF
TGTGCCAGCAGTGGACAGTTGAACGGTGAAGCTTTCTTT
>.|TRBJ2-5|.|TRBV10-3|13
CAISEATQETQYF
TGTGCCATCAGTGAGGCCACCCAAGAGACCCAGTACTTC
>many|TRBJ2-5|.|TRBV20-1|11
CSGTIQETQYF
TGCAGTGGGACTATCCAAGAGACCCAGTACTTC
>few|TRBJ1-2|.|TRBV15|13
CATSSTGFHGYTF
TGTGCCACCAGCAGCACAGGGTTTCATGGCTACACCTTC
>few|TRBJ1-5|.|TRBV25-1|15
CASSASTGSGQPQHF
TGTGCCAGCAGTGCTAGTACAGGATCGGGTCAGCCCCAGCATTTT
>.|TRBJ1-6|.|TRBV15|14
CATSRAQGNSPLHF
TGTGCCACCAGCAGAGCACAGGGTAATTCACCCCTCCACTTT
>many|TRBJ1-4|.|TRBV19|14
CASTPGDGYEKLFF
TGTGCCAGTACCCCGGGGGACGGGTACGAAAAACTGTTTTTT
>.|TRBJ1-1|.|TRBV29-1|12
CSVSQGHSEAFF
TGCAGCGTTTCTCAGGGGCATAGTGAAGCTTTCTTT
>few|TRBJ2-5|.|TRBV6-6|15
CASSTQGGYQETQYF
TGTGCCAGCAGTACACAGGGTGGATACCAAGAGACCCAGTACTTC
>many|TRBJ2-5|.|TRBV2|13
CASSIKPRETQYF
TGTGCCAGCAGTATCAAACCGCGGGAGACCCAGTACTTC
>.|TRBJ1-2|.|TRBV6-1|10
CATSDTVDTF
TGTGCCACTTCGGACACGGTGGACACCTTC
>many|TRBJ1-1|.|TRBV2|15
CASRIHREMNTEAFF
TGTGCCAGCAGAATTCACAGGGAAATGAACACTGAAGCTTTCTTT
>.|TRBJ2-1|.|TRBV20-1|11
CSAQPANEQFF
TGCAGTGCGCAGCCCGCCAATGAGCAGTTCTTC
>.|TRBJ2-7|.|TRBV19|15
CASSLGDRDPYEQYF
TGTGCCAGCAGCTTAGGGGACCGGGACCCCTACGAGCAGTACTTC
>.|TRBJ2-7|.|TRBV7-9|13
CASSPQEGHEQYF
TGTGCCAGCTCGCCGCAGGAGGGTCACGAGCAGTACTTC
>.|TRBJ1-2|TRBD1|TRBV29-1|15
CSVETGTGGNYGYTF
TGCAGCGTTGAAACTGGGACAGGGGGCAACTATGGCTACACCTTC
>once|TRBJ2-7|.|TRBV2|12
CASSATEREQYF
TGTGCCAGCAGTGCGACGGAAAGGGAGCAGTACTTC
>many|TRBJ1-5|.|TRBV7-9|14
CASSLGGGVQPQHF
TGTGCCAGCAGCTTAGGGGGTGGAGTTCAGCCCCAGCATTTT
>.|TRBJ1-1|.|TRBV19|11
CASSRPDEAFF
TGTGCCAGCTCCAGACCGGATGAAGCTTTCTTT
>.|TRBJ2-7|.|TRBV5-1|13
CASSLLSGLEQYF
TGCGCCAGCAGCTTGTTATCGGGGTTGGAGCAGTACTTC
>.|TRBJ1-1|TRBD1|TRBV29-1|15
CSLVQGAGRNTEAFF
TGCAGCTTAGTACAGGGGGCTGGTAGGAACACTGAAGCTTTCTTT
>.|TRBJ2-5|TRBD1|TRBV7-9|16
CASSLAGQGAAETQYF
TGTGCCAGCAGCTTAGCGGGACAGGGGGCCGCGGAGACCCAGTACTTC
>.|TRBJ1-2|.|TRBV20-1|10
CSASIGGSTF
TGCAGTGCTAGCATCGGGGGATCCACCTTC
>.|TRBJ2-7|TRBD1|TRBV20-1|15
CSAPWTGQIPYEQYF
TGCAGTGCACCTTGGACAGGGCAAATTCCCTACGAGCAGTACTTC
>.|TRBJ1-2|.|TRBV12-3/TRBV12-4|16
CASTPRPGVKDYGYTF
TGTGCCAGCACCCCGCGCCCAGGGGTAAAAGACTATGGCTACACCTTC
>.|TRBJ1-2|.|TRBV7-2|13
CASSLASIYGYTF
TGTGCCAGCAGCTTAGCCAGCATCTATGGCTACACCTTC
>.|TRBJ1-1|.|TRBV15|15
CATSSHVEINTEAFF
TGTGCCACCAGCAGCCATGTAGAAATAAACACTGAAGCTTTCTTT
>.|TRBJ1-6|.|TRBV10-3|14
CASSPPGDRSPLHF
TGTGCCAGCAGTCCCCCGGGGGACCGTTCACCCCTCCACTTT
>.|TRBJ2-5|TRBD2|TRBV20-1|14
CSARGLGARETQYF
TGCAGTGCTAGGGGACTAGGGGCCAGGGAGACCCAGTACTTC